These T cell receptor beta chains were read from a single sample in a study of control samples from healthy donors and cancer patients. The assay was immunoSEQ multiplex PCR, and TCRdb's table has in-frame clones only and misses some. Here the sample spans roughly 100,000 clones, roughly 92% being singletons. The sample taken for sequencing was blood. All receptors derive from a human donor in good health. The donor label of this sample is uncertain. Each CDR3 is given without its conserved first and last residue. Fields, in order: clone size, CDR3 length, V gene, CDR3 protein. The size field is filled for only some rows; it gives once, few, many or a size class.

clone size: .
CDR3 length: 13
V gene: TRBV25-1
CDR3 protein: ASSERTGSGNTIY

clone size: .
CDR3 length: 13
V gene: TRBV5-6
CDR3 protein: ASSSSRQMNTEAF

clone size: .
CDR3 length: 13
V gene: TRBV7-6
CDR3 protein: ASSKQGSGTGELF

clone size: .
CDR3 length: 10
V gene: TRBV2
CDR3 protein: ASSEQPYGYT

clone size: .
CDR3 length: 12
V gene: TRBV27
CDR3 protein: ASSFSGGWDIQY

clone size: .
CDR3 length: 14
V gene: TRBV28
CDR3 protein: ASSLGYRVVNTEAF

clone size: .
CDR3 length: 13
V gene: TRBV7-2
CDR3 protein: ASSLSQTANTEAF

clone size: .
CDR3 length: 11
V gene: TRBV3-1/TRBV3-2
CDR3 protein: ASSFQGNQPQH

clone size: .
CDR3 length: 13
V gene: TRBV10-3
CDR3 protein: ATSTTGTGLNVLT

clone size: .
CDR3 length: 13
V gene: TRBV18
CDR3 protein: ASSPSQGAGQPQH

clone size: .
CDR3 length: 13
V gene: TRBV28
CDR3 protein: ASSPMTGAWAEVS

clone size: .
CDR3 length: 13
V gene: TRBV4-3
CDR3 protein: ASSQWSEGNTEAF

clone size: .
CDR3 length: 14
V gene: TRBV10-3
CDR3 protein: AIRQPSGGATDTQY

clone size: once
CDR3 length: 14
V gene: TRBV7-6
CDR3 protein: ASSKTGTLNTGELF

clone size: .
CDR3 length: 13
V gene: TRBV5-4
CDR3 protein: ASSSKGAGNTEAF

clone size: .
CDR3 length: 13
V gene: TRBV11-2
CDR3 protein: ASSSSDRRTYEQY

clone size: .
CDR3 length: 14
V gene: TRBV24-1
CDR3 protein: ATSDTGQGVGNEQF

clone size: .
CDR3 length: 12
V gene: TRBV7-3
CDR3 protein: ASSPTGWGTEAF

clone size: .
CDR3 length: 11
V gene: TRBV29-1
CDR3 protein: SVGQEINSPLH

clone size: .
CDR3 length: 12
V gene: TRBV6-5
CDR3 protein: ASSYSGGNGPQH

clone size: .
CDR3 length: 12
V gene: TRBV7-3
CDR3 protein: ASSPKSSYNEQF

clone size: .
CDR3 length: 12
V gene: TRBV11-2
CDR3 protein: ASSLDRKGRTQY

clone size: .
CDR3 length: 12
V gene: TRBV7-9
CDR3 protein: ASSSWTGMDGYT

clone size: .
CDR3 length: 15
V gene: TRBV4-2
CDR3 protein: ASSQVAPNGGTDTQY

clone size: .
CDR3 length: 14
V gene: TRBV4-1
CDR3 protein: ASSQDVIREGEKLF

clone size: .
CDR3 length: 13
V gene: TRBV6-2/TRBV6-3
CDR3 protein: ASSYSRSSTYEQY